This TCR beta chain was recovered during a study of blood T cell repertoires in COVID-19. Overall study context: Italy, Spain and the United States were the sources of the convalescent and acute COVID-19 samples. The cDNA or gDNA used as material had been derived from T cells, B-cell-depleted T cells, or PBMCs.

Authors' processing steps: For nucleated cells, counts were estimated from reference gene primer amplification. Generated by immunoSEQ multiplex PCR, the TCRdb table keeps only in-frame clones and is missing some. For V, J and clone size, that table is used; D and trimming come from the DNA. Seen here are roughly 60,000 clones, approximately 83% observed once, and the top ten hold around 10%. V was pared by 5 bases and J by 8 bases, with 7 bases of the junction left unmatched. The CDR3 spans 14 residues. Germline V CDR1 and CDR2: SNHLY, FYNNEI. The receptor comes from a man of 80 years or more with COVID-19, enrolled during active disease. Sequenced material: peripheral blood. This rearrangement joins TRBV2 to TRBJ1-4; 8 bases line up with TRBD1. The CDR3 loop is CASSWTGQEEKLFF. The CDR3 DNA reads TGTGCCAGCAGTTGGACAGGGCAAGAAGAAAAACTGTTTTTT. The whole variable domain, filled in from reference TRBV2 and TRBJ1-4, reads EPEVTQTPSHQVTQMGQEVILRCVPISNHLYFYWYRQILGQKVEFLVSFYNNEISEKSEIFDDQFSVERPDGSNFTLKIRSTKLEDSAMYFCASSWTGQEEKLFFGSGTQLSVL.